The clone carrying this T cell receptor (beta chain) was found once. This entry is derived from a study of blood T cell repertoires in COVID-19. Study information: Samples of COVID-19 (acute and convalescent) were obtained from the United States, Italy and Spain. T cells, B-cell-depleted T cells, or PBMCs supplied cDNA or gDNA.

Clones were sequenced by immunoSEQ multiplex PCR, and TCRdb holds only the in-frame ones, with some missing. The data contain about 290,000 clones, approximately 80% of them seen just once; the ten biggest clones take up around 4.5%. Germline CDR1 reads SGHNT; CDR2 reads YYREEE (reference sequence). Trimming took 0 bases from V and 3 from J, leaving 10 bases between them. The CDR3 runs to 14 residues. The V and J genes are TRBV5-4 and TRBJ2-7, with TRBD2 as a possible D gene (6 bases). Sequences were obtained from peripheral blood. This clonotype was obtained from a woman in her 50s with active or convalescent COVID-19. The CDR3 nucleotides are TGTGCCAGCAGCTTGGGGGCTAGCGACTACGAGCAGTACTTC. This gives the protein CASSLGASDYEQYF.